These T cell receptor beta chains were read from a single sample in a study of blood T cell repertoires in COVID-19. Sequencing used immunoSEQ multiplex PCR; TCRdb keeps in-frame clones, though not all of them. The table records 90,000 to 100,000 clones, 75% to 90% of them present only once. The sequencing input was peripheral blood. These receptors all stem from a man in his sixties with COVID-19, enrolled during active disease. The CDR3 runs from the conserved cysteine through the conserved F or W. D genes are given only for firm matches. Size is stated for part of the rows, as once, few or many counts, or as a class when the clone is expanded.

clone_size	d_call	j_call	v_call	cdr3_nt	cdr3_aa
.	.	TRBJ1-1	TRBV19	TGTGCCAGTAGTAGAGGCACGAACACTGAAGCTTTCTTT	CASSRGTNTEAFF
.	.	TRBJ1-3	TRBV9	TGTGCCAGCAGCATGAGTGGAAACACCATATATTTT	CASSMSGNTIYF
.	.	TRBJ2-7	TRBV2	TGTGCCAGCAGTGATGAGGGTGCGCGGGAGCAGTACTTC	CASSDEGAREQYF
.	.	TRBJ2-1	TRBV24-1	TGTGCCACCAGTGAAAGGGGTCCCCGCGAGGAGCAGTTCTTC	CATSERGPREEQFF
.	TRBD1	TRBJ1-2	TRBV10-1	TGCGCCAGCAGACTTGGTCACAGGGGGAAGAAAAATGGCTACACCTTC	CASRLGHRGKKNGYTF
.	TRBD1	TRBJ2-7	TRBV25-1	TGTGCCAGCAGTTTAGGACAGGTTCGGCACGAGCAGTACTTC	CASSLGQVRHEQYF
.	.	TRBJ1-1	TRBV12-3/TRBV12-4	TGTGCCAGCGCCGGATTAGTGGAGAAGGCTTTCTTT	CASAGLVEKAFF
.	.	TRBJ2-7	TRBV5-1	TGCGCCAGCAGCGCGGACTCTATGTATGAGCAGTACTTC	CASSADSMYEQYF
.	.	TRBJ2-5	TRBV11-3	TGTGCCAGCAGTTCTAATTATATGCGGAATCAAGAGACCCAGTACTTC	CASSSNYMRNQETQYF
.	.	TRBJ1-4	TRBV7-2	TGTGCCAGCAGCCCTCCCCCAACTAATGAAAAACTGTTTTTT	CASSPPPTNEKLFF
.	TRBD2	TRBJ2-1	TRBV6-5	TGTGCCAGCAGGACAAGACTAGCGGGACACAATGAGCAGTTCTTC	CASRTRLAGHNEQFF
.	.	TRBJ2-7	TRBV30	TGTGCCTGGAAACCTCGCGGATACGAGCAGTACTTC	CAWKPRGYEQYF
.	TRBD1	TRBJ1-1	TRBV19	TGTGCCAGTAGTATAGGGACAGGGATGAACACTGAAGCTTTCTTT	CASSIGTGMNTEAFF
.	TRBD2	TRBJ2-2	TRBV28	TGTGCCAGCATCTTAGCGGGAGGGCCAACCGGGGAGCTGTTTTTT	CASILAGGPTGELFF
.	TRBD1	TRBJ1-2	TRBV7-9	TGTGCCAGCACCCTCGTTGACAGGGAGGAGTGCACCTTC	CASTLVDREECTF
.	.	TRBJ1-5	TRBV30	TGTGCCTGGAGTCCCCCCGGGCTAGGGAGGAATCAGCCCCAGCATTTT	CAWSPPGLGRNQPQHF
.	TRBD1	TRBJ2-1	TRBV9	TGTGCCAGCAGCGGACAGGGAAGTGTCAATGAGCAGTTCTTC	CASSGQGSVNEQFF
.	.	TRBJ2-7	TRBV24-1	TGTGCCCCCCTTACAGGGTTTTTAACCTACGAGCAGTACTTC	CAPLTGFLTYEQYF
.	.	TRBJ2-3	TRBV21-1	TGTGCCAGCAGCGACAGTAGCACAGATACGCAGTATTTT	CASSDSSTDTQYF
.	TRBD2	TRBJ2-5	TRBV6-5	TGTGCCAGCAGCAAAAATCGGGGAGGGGTCGAGACCCAGTACTTC	CASSKNRGGVETQYF
.	.	TRBJ2-2	TRBV2	TGTGCCAGCAGAGCCTTCCTGACCGGGGAGCTGTTTTTT	CASRAFLTGELFF
.	.	TRBJ2-5	TRBV12-3/TRBV12-4	TGTGCCAGCAGCCCGAGGGTTGGAGAGACCCAGTACTTC	CASSPRVGETQYF
.	.	TRBJ1-1	TRBV7-9	TGTGCCAGCTTGCTTGGAGGGAACACTGAAGCTTTCTTT	CASLLGGNTEAFF
.	.	TRBJ1-1	TRBV5-1	TGCGCCAGCAGCCAGGAGAACACTGAAGCTTTCTTT	CASSQENTEAFF
.	.	TRBJ2-5	TRBV10-2	TGCGCCACCACGACAGAGCGCCTCGAGGAGACCCAGTACTTC	CATTTERLEETQYF
.	TRBD1	TRBJ2-7	TRBV14	TGTGCCAGCAGCCCTGGGACAGGGAGATTCGGCGAGCAGTACTTC	CASSPGTGRFGEQYF
.	TRBD1	TRBJ2-5	TRBV4-3	TGCGCCAGCAGCCAAGGAATACCAGGACAGGAACAAGAGACCCAGTACTTC	CASSQGIPGQEQETQYF
.	TRBD1	TRBJ2-7	TRBV5-1	TGCGCCAGCAGCTTGCGGGACAGGGGGTTTTCCGAGCAGTACTTC	CASSLRDRGFSEQYF
few	.	TRBJ2-7	TRBV24-1	TGTGCCACCAGGGAGTACGACGAGCAGTACTTC	CATREYDEQYF
.	TRBD2	TRBJ2-7	TRBV7-9	TGTGCCAGCAGCTTGCTAGCGGGAGAGCGCGAGCAGTACTTC	CASSLLAGEREQYF
.	TRBD2	TRBJ2-2	TRBV19	TGTGCCAGTAGTATAGCAGCTAGCGGGGTTGGGAAGCTGTTTTTT	CASSIAASGVGKLFF
.	.	TRBJ1-2	TRBV7-2	TGTGCCAGCAGCCACTACCAACAGGGAAACTATGGCTACACCTTC	CASSHYQQGNYGYTF
once	.	TRBJ2-5	TRBV12-5	TGTGCTAGTGGTCAAACAGGCCCGGCGGTCCAAGAGACCCAGTACTTC	CASGQTGPAVQETQYF
.	TRBD1	TRBJ2-7	TRBV9	TGTGCCAGCAGCGCAACAGGGGGAATGTACGAGCAGTACTTC	CASSATGGMYEQYF
.	TRBD1	TRBJ2-7	TRBV7-3	TGTGCCAGCAGCCGGGACAGGGGCTACGAGCAGTACTTC	CASSRDRGYEQYF
.	.	TRBJ2-3	TRBV28	TGTGCCAGCACCGTCGACGGAGTCACAGATACGCAGTATTTT	CASTVDGVTDTQYF
.	.	TRBJ2-3	TRBV13	TGTGCCAGCAGCTTAAGGGGGTTCACTAGCACAGATACGCAGTATTTT	CASSLRGFTSTDTQYF
.	.	TRBJ1-2	TRBV24-1	TGTGCCACCAGTGTGTCTGACTATGGCTACACCTTC	CATSVSDYGYTF
.	TRBD2	TRBJ2-5	TRBV2	TGTGCCAGCAGGAGACTAGCGGTGGGAGGGGAGACCCAGTACTTC	CASRRLAVGGETQYF
.	TRBD2	TRBJ2-7	TRBV19	TGTGCCAGTAGTAGACTAGCGGGAGGGTACGAGCAGTACTTC	CASSRLAGGYEQYF
few	TRBD2	TRBJ2-3	TRBV7-9	TGTGCCAGCAGCTGGGGGGGTGAAGATACGCAGTATTTT	CASSWGGEDTQYF
.	.	TRBJ1-6	TRBV6-6	TGTGCCAGCAGTTACTCTGGGGCAGCCTATAATTCACCCCTCCACTTT	CASSYSGAAYNSPLHF
.	TRBD1	TRBJ2-7	TRBV18	TGTGCCAGCTCATTTCAGGGGGCCTACGAGCAGTACTTC	CASSFQGAYEQYF
.	.	TRBJ2-7	TRBV7-6	TGTGCCAGCAGCCTAAACGCGGGGGCCCTAAACTCCTACGAGCAGTACTTC	CASSLNAGALNSYEQYF
.	TRBD1	TRBJ2-7	TRBV5-8	TGTGCCAGCAGCCGGACAGGGGACGACTACGAGCAGTACTTC	CASSRTGDDYEQYF
.	TRBD1	TRBJ1-2	TRBV2	TGTGCCAGCAGTGAAGTGCCGGGACAGGGCTACACCTTC	CASSEVPGQGYTF
.	TRBD1	TRBJ1-1	TRBV3-1/TRBV3-2	TGTGCCAGCAGCCAAGGGGTGGCAGGGGGAATGAACACTGAAGCTTTCTTT	CASSQGVAGGMNTEAFF
.	.	TRBJ1-1	TRBV11-1	TGTGCCAGCAGCCACTCCGGCGGTCGTCAAGCTTTCTTT	CASSHSGGRQAFF
.	.	TRBJ2-7	TRBV11-3	TGTGCCAGCTCACTTTCGATCCACGAGCAGTACTTC	CASSLSIHEQYF
.	TRBD1	TRBJ1-2	TRBV6-4	TGTGCCAGCAGTGCTGGACAGGGGGAGCACTATGGCTACACCTTC	CASSAGQGEHYGYTF
once	TRBD1	TRBJ2-7	TRBV7-2	TGTGCCGCAGGGGGCAGGTCCTACGAGCAGTACTTC	CAAGGRSYEQYF
.	TRBD2	TRBJ2-1	TRBV29-1	TGCAGCGTCGGACTAGCGGGAGATTACAATGAGCAGTTCTTC	CSVGLAGDYNEQFF
.	.	TRBJ2-5	TRBV7-9	TGTGCCAGCAGCTCGGGACTCTTCCAAGAGACCCAGTACTTC	CASSSGLFQETQYF